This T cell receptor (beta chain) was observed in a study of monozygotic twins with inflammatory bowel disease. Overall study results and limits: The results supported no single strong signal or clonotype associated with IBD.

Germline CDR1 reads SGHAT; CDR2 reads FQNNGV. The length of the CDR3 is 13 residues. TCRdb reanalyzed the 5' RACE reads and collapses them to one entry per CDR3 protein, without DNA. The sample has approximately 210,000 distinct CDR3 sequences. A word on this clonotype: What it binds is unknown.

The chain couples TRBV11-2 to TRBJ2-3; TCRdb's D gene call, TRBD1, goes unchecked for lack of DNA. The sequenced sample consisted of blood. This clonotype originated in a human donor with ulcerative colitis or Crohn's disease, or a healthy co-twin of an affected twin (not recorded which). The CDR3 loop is CASSYLGGDTQYF.